The 20 T cell receptor beta chains presented below share a single source sample, sequenced in a study of cytomegalovirus exposure and HLA in healthy donors. PCR amplification relied on 60 Vbeta primers (plus 13 Jbeta primers). Some clones are missing from TCRdb's copy, which holds only in-frame ones; the method was immunoSEQ multiplex PCR. The table shows 120,000 or so clones, with about 78% occurring only once. The source material was PBMCs. The receptors shown here come from a man between 25 and 39 years old in good health and CMV-seronegative.

The rearrangement joins TRBV9 to TRBJ2-1; 9 nucleotides agree with TRBD1. This CDR3 contains 18 residues. The ends lost 4 bases at V and 4 bases at J; junction bases unmatched: 15. Germline-derived CDR1 and CDR2 are SGDLS and YYNGEE. Here the CDR3 reads CASSSRPSGTGSYNEQFF. As DNA, the CDR3 is TGTGCCAGCAGCTCTCGCCCGTCCGGGACAGGGTCTTACAATGAGCAGTTCTTC.

The chain recombines TRBV5-6 with TRBJ1-5; no clear D gene. This CDR3 contains 14 residues. Germline loops: CDR1 SGHDT, CDR2 YYEEEE. Deletions cut 2 bases from V and 4 bases from J, with 10 bases between. CDR3 in DNA: TGTGCCAGCAGCTTAGGACTGACGAATCAGCCCCAGCATTTT. It codes for CASSLGLTNQPQHF. The variable domain in full, with the rest retrieved from reference TRBV5-6 and TRBJ1-5, is DAGVTQSPTHLIKTRGQQVTLRCSPKSGHDTVSWYQQALGQGPQFIFQYYEEEERQRGNFPDRFSGHQFPNYSSELNVNALLLGDSALYLCASSLGLTNQPQHFGDGTRLSIL.

This clone occurred once. This sequence joins TRBV28 and TRBJ2-3; weak D call: TRBD1 (5 bases). Germline V lookup: CDR1 MDHEN, CDR2 SYDVKM. Trimming shortened V by 5 bases and J by 2 bases, and 20 bases separated the two germline ends. The CDR3 loop spans 17 amino acids. CDR3: CASSPTLDGADTDTQYF. CDR3 in DNA: TGTGCCAGCAGTCCCACCCTCGATGGGGCGGACACAGATACGCAGTATTTT.

The chain carries TRBV6-6 and TRBJ1-2; D gene uncertain. V was pared by 7 bases and J by 8 bases, with 14 bases between. The CDR3 totals 12 residues. The germline CDR1 and CDR2 sequences are MNHNY and SVGAGI (reference sequence). CDR3 nucleotides: TGTGCCAGCATCGGTCCAACGGGAGGCTACACCTTC. Protein product: CASIGPTGGYTF.

V and J are TRBV5-6 and TRBJ2-1; 7 bases are a match to TRBD1. Trimming removed 4 bases from V and 4 bases from J; junction bases left unmatched: 8. The CDR3 runs 15 residues. Germline CDR1 reads SGHDT; CDR2 reads YYEEEE. This CDR3 is CASSLAGTAYNEQFF. The CDR3 coding sequence is TGTGCCAGCAGCCTCGCCGGGACAGCTTACAATGAGCAGTTCTTC.

The CDR3: CASSLGGRFWQPQHF. For the CDR3, the DNA is TGTGCCAGCAGCTTAGGCGGGCGTTTTTGGCAGCCCCAGCATTTT. The chain has TRBV11-2 and TRBJ1-5; D call uncertain. V was shortened by 1 base and J by 7 bases, with 14 bases between the two germline ends. Looked up from germline, CDR1 is SGHAT and CDR2 is FQNNGV. CDR3 length: 15 residues. Full variable domain (rest looked up from reference TRBV11-2 and TRBJ1-5): EAGVAQSPRYKIIEKRQSVAFWCNPISGHATLYWYQQILGQGPKLLIQFQNNGVVDDSQLPKDRFSAERLKGVDSTLKIQPAKLEDSAVYLCASSLGGRFWQPQHFGDGTRLSIL.

This sequence joins TRBV19 and TRBJ1-1, with D unresolved. Trimming pared 6 bases from V and 6 bases from J, leaving 17 bases between. CDR3 length equals 14 residues. The germline gives CDR1 LNHDA, CDR2 SQIVND (reference sequence). CDR3 in amino acids: CASSAVEVSAEAFF. The DNA of the CDR3 is TGTGCCAGTAGCGCAGTGGAGGTTAGCGCTGAAGCTTTCTTT. The full variable domain, its missing parts supplied by reference TRBV19 and TRBJ1-1, is DGGITQSPKYLFRKEGQNVTLSCEQNLNHDAMYWYRQDPGQGLRLIYYSQIVNDFQKGDIAEGYSVSREKKESFPLTVTSAQKNPTAFYLCASSAVEVSAEAFFGQGTRLTVV.

This chain links TRBV28 with TRBJ2-7, with D perhaps matching TRBD1 (6 bases). The germline V gene has CDR1 MDHEN and CDR2 SYDVKM. There are 13 residues in the CDR3. Trimming took 7 bases from V and 3 from J, leaving 13 bases between them. CDR3 in amino acids: CASNTDRFYEQYF. The CDR3 coding sequence is TGTGCCAGCAATACCGACAGGTTCTACGAGCAGTACTTC. The full variable domain, completed using reference TRBV28 and TRBJ2-7, is DVKVTQSSRYLVKRTGEKVFLECVQDMDHENMFWYRQDPGLGLRLIYFSYDVKMKEKGDIPEGYSVSREKKERFSLILESASTNQTSMYLCASNTDRFYEQYFGPGTRLTVT.

The chain recombines TRBV11-2 with TRBJ2-1, with 9 bases that match TRBD2. The CDR3 sequence is 16 residues long. Trimming cost V 1 base and J 8 bases; bases outside gene matches: 9. Germline assignment: CDR1 SGHAT and CDR2 FQNNGV. The CDR3 DNA sequence: TGTGCCAGCAGCTTAGTCGGCGGGGGGGCTAGGGATGAGCAGTTCTTC. Its translation is CASSLVGGGARDEQFF.

Of note for this clone: The junction does not match germline at one end; this may be a read error. The chain joins TRBV7-9 to TRBJ2-7, with 7 bases aligning to TRBD2. The CDR3 is 17 residues long. The germline gives CDR1 SEHNR, CDR2 FQNEAQ (reference sequence). CDR3 coding DNA: TGTTCCAGCAGCTTAGGGTCTATTTTGGGGGGGGTCGACGAGCAGTACTTC. It specifies CSSSLGSILGGVDEQYF. Full variable domain (outside the CDR3, taken from reference TRBV7-9 and TRBJ2-7): DTGVSQNPRHKITKRGQNVTFRCDPISEHNRLYWYRQTLGQGPEFLTYFQNEAQLEKSRLLSDRFSAERPKGSFSTLEIQRTEQGDSAMYLCSSSLGSILGGVDEQYFGPGTRLTVT.

This clone was counted once. This sequence joins TRBV6-6 and TRBJ2-2, with D tentatively TRBD1 (5 bases). Trimming cost V 1 base and J 6 bases, with 6 bases left between them. Per germline, CDR1 MNHNY and CDR2 SVGAGI (reference sequence). The CDR3 loop spans 13 amino acids. In DNA form, the CDR3 reads TGTGCCAGCAGTTACTTCAGGGCCGGGGAGCTGTTTTTT. It translates to CASSYFRAGELFF.

V and J are TRBV7-6 and TRBJ2-2; TRBD2 agrees at 8 bases. Looked up from germline, CDR1 is SGHVS and CDR2 is FNYEAQ. The CDR3 extends over 15 amino acids. V lost 1 base, J lost 6 bases, and 4 bases stayed unmatched. In DNA, the CDR3 is TGTGCCAGCAGCTTAGGTCGGGGGGGCGCCGGGGAGCTGTTTTTT. This gives the protein CASSLGRGGAGELFF. Filled out from reference TRBV7-6 and TRBJ2-2, the complete variable domain reads GAGVSQSPRYKVTKRGQDVALRCDPISGHVSLYWYRQALGQGPEFLTYFNYEAQQDKSGLPNDRFSAERPEGSISTLTIQRTEQRDSAMYRCASSLGRGGAGELFFGEGSRLTVL.

The CDR3: CASSYSRVSYEQYF. CDR3 DNA: TGTGCCAGCAGTTACTCGCGGGTTTCCTACGAGCAGTACTTC. This sequence joins TRBV6-6 and TRBJ2-7; D perhaps matches TRBD2 (5 bases). Trimming left V 0 bases short and J 1 base short, with 7 bases between. CDR1 and CDR2 from the germline V gene are MNHNY and SVGAGI (reference sequence). The CDR3 extends over 14 amino acids.

J is TRBJ2-3 and V is TRBV7-3; 8 nucleotides align to TRBD1. Germline V CDR1 and CDR2: SGHTA, FQGTGA. This CDR3 region has 16 residues. V was clipped by 6 bases and J by 4 bases; unmatched bases: 12. CDR3 residues: CASSRGGGQVADTQYF. The CDR3 bases are TGTGCCAGCAGTCGAGGTGGGGGACAGGTCGCAGATACGCAGTATTTT.

This chain connects TRBV7-9 to TRBJ2-1, with D uncertain. V lost 5 bases to trimming and J lost 6 bases, with 11 bases between them. The V gene's germline CDR1 is SEHNR and CDR2 FQNEAQ (reference sequence). The CDR3 length is 13 residues. This chain's CDR3 is CASSVGPINEQFF. Written as DNA, the CDR3 is TGTGCCAGCAGCGTAGGGCCAATCAATGAGCAGTTCTTC. Variable domain in full (rest from reference TRBV7-9 and TRBJ2-1): DTGVSQNPRHKITKRGQNVTFRCDPISEHNRLYWYRQTLGQGPEFLTYFQNEAQLEKSRLLSDRFSAERPKGSFSTLEIQRTEQGDSAMYLCASSVGPINEQFFGPGTRLTVL.

V is TRBV28 and J is TRBJ1-5; TRBD1 matches at 8 bases. The CDR3 is 16 residues long. Germline V CDR1 and CDR2: MDHEN, SYDVKM. V lost 4 bases, J lost 0 bases, and 5 bases stayed unmatched. The CDR3 bases are TGTGCCAGCAGTTCCTGGACAGGGAATAGCAATCAGCCCCAGCATTTT. It codes for CASSSWTGNSNQPQHF.

V and J are TRBV19 and TRBJ1-6, with 7 positions matching TRBD1. Unmatched junction bases numbered 9, after V lost 7 bases and J lost 6 bases. The CDR3 length is 15 residues. Germline CDR1 is LNHDA and CDR2 is SQIVND (reference sequence). The CDR3 bases are TGTGCCAGTATTCGGGACAGCGGGCTTAATTCACCCCTCCACTTT. Protein: CASIRDSGLNSPLHF.

The chain uses TRBV15 and TRBJ2-3; perhaps TRBD2 as D (6 bases). This CDR3 is built from 14 residues. CDR1 and CDR2 from the germline V gene are LNHNV and YYDKDF (reference sequence). Between the trimmed V and J ends, which lost 4 bases and 2 bases, there was a span of 10 bases. The CDR3 bases are TGTGCCACCAGCAATTCGGGGGTCACAGATACGCAGTATTTT. Amino acids: CATSNSGVTDTQYF.

DNA for the CDR3: TGTGCCAGCAGTCTCACAGTTGATGAAAAACTGTTTTTT. This gives the protein CASSLTVDEKLFF. The chain has TRBV6-5 and TRBJ1-4; unclear D gene. Trimming removed 5 bases from V and 6 bases from J, with 10 bases in between. The germline CDR1 and CDR2 sequences are MNHEY and SVGAGI. The CDR3 consists of 13 residues.

This chain connects TRBV28 to TRBJ2-1, with D possibly TRBD1 on 7 matching bases. This CDR3 has 13 residues. CDR1 MDHEN and CDR2 SYDVKM come from the germline V gene. The V gene lost 7 bases and the J gene lost 3 bases, with 10 bases spanning the gap. CDR3 sequence (DNA): TGTGCCAGCACAGGGGGGCTCTACAATGAGCAGTTCTTC. This translates into CASTGGLYNEQFF.